The TCR beta chain described here comes from a study of cytomegalovirus exposure and HLA in healthy donors. In the study overall: Unique TCRs numbering some 93 million, obtained from HLA-typed donors, made up an early data release.

As to this clone: Its specificity is not known.

The study, taken as a whole, reports: Analyzed later, most CMV-associated TCR beta chains appeared HLA-restricted. A later look showed TCR association rates differing by HLA locus, highest for DRB1 and lowest for HLA-C.

This CDR3 has 16 amino acids. The germline V and J ends were trimmed by 4 bases and 1 base, with 15 bases remaining between them. From germline, CDR1 is SGHRS and CDR2 YFSETQ. Vbeta (60) and Jbeta (13) primers were used in the PCR. This table comes from immunoSEQ multiplex PCR, and its TCRdb copy is limited to in-frame clones, with some not included. The data contain around 100,000 clones, 81% of them singletons. The sequence came from a man between 40 and 49 years old in good health and CMV-seropositive. The sequenced sample was PBMCs. The chain combines TRBV5-1 with TRBJ2-1; a weak D match, TRBD1 (7 bases). The CDR3 loop is CASSRQGGVSYNEQFF. The CDR3, as DNA: TGCGCCAGCAGCAGACAGGGAGGTGTATCCTACAATGAGCAGTTCTTC. The variable domain in full, completed from reference TRBV5-1 and TRBJ2-1, reads KAGVTQTPRYLIKTRGQQVTLSCSPISGHRSVSWYQQTPGQGLQFLFEYFSETQRNKGNFPGRFSGRQFSNSRSEMNVSTLELGDSALYLCASSRQGGVSYNEQFFGPGTRLTVL.